This T cell receptor (beta chain) stems from a study of T cells in Graves' hyperthyroidism and ophthalmopathy. PBMCs were sourced from over 8.5 ml fresh peripheral blood. CDR3 length: 9 amino acids. Germline values: CDR1 MNHEY, CDR2 SMNVEV (reference sequence). This clonotype was counted at least ten times. The TCR beta CDR3 regions underwent amplification using RNA transcripts as the source. HTBI primers drove first-round RT-PCR of the TCR CDR3. TCRdb reprocessed the multiplex PCR reads via MiXCR and lists one record per CDR3 protein. In the table there are around 260,000 distinct CDR3 sequences, 25% to 30% of which are singletons.

Sequenced input: blood. The clonotype originates from a man aged 35-49 years with Graves' hyperthyroidism that later progressed to Graves' ophthalmopathy. V is TRBV27 and J is TRBJ2-5, with D unresolved. CDR3 amino acids: CAPQETQYF. In nucleotides, the CDR3 is TGTGCTCCCCAAGAGACCCAGTACTTC.